The clone carrying this T cell receptor beta chain has just a few counts. These data belong to a study of shared clonotypes between healthy human individuals. The data were produced by immunoSEQ multiplex PCR, yet TCRdb's version contains in-frame clones alone and is incomplete. This table has some 2.4 million clones, roughly 93% appearing once. This CDR3 is 15 amino acids long. Trimming stripped 6 bases from V and 1 base from J, with 13 bases between. The V gene's germline CDR1 is LNHDA and CDR2 SQIVND (reference sequence). The sequence was obtained from a young man in good health. Some clones in this sample may be carry-over from other donors' samples. The V call is TRBV19, the J call TRBJ1-5; D remains ambiguous. The sequenced sample was naive CD4+ T cells from PBMCs. Subset noted: CD45RA+ positively selected. The CDR3, as DNA: TGTGCCAGTAGACGTCCAGGAGGGAGCAATCAGCCCCAGCATTTT. This sequence encodes CASRRPGGSNQPQHF. Filled out from reference TRBV19 and TRBJ1-5, the complete variable domain reads DGGITQSPKYLFRKEGQNVTLSCEQNLNHDAMYWYRQDPGQGLRLIYYSQIVNDFQKGDIAEGYSVSREKKESFPLTVTSAQKNPTAFYLCASRRPGGSNQPQHFGDGTRLSIL.